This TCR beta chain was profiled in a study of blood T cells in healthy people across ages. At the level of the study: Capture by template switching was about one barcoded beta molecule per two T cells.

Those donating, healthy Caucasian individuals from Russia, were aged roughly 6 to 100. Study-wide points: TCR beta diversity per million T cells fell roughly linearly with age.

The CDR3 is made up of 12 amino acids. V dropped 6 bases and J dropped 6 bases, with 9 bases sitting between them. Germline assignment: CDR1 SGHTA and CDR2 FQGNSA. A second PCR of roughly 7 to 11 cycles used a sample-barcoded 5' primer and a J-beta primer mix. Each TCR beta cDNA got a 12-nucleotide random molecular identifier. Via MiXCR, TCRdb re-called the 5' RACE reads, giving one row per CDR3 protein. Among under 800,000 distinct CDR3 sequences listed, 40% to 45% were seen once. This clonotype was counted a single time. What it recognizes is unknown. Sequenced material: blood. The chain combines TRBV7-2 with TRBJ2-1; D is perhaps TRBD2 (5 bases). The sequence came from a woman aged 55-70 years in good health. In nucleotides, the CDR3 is TGTGCCAGCAGAGGTACTAGCAATGAGCAGTTCTTC. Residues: CASRGTSNEQFF.